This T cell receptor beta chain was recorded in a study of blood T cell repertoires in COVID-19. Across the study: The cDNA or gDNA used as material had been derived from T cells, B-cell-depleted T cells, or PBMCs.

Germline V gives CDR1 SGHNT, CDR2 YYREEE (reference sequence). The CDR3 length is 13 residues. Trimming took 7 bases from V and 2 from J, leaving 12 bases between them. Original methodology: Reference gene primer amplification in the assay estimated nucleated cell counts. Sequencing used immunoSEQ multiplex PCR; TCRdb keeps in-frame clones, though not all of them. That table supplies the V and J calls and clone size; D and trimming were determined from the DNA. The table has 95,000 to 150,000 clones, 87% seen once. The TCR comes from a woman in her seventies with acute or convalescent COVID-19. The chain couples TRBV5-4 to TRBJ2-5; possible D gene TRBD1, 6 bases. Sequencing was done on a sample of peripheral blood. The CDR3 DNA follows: TGTGCCAGCTCACGGACAGAACAAGAGACCCAGTACTTC. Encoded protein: CASSRTEQETQYF.